Below, 10 T cell receptor beta chains from the same sample are listed, as sequenced in a study of blood T cell repertoires in COVID-19. Generated by immunoSEQ multiplex PCR, the TCRdb table keeps only in-frame clones and is missing some. The sample yields a few hundred thousand clones, approximately 88% seen once. The sequencing sample was made of peripheral blood. These receptor sequences come from a woman in her seventies with COVID-19, enrolled during active disease.

The chain combines TRBV6-2 or TRBV6-3 with TRBJ2-5, with TRBD2 matching 8 bases. The ends lost 6 bases at V and 4 bases at J; junction bases unmatched: 7. The CDR3 is 14 residues long. In germline, CDR1 is MNHEY, CDR2 SVGEGT. The CDR3 nucleotides read TGTGCCAGCAGCATAAGGGCGGGAGGAGAGACCCAGTACTTC. It specifies CASSIRAGGETQYF.

The chain joins TRBV2 to TRBJ2-2; D is perhaps TRBD1 (7 bases). Germline assignment: CDR1 SNHLY and CDR2 FYNNEI. The CDR3 is 15 residues long. Trimming stripped 3 bases from V and 5 bases from J, with 13 bases between. This chain's CDR3 is CASSDPGGMTGELFF. For the CDR3, the DNA is TGTGCCAGCAGTGATCCAGGGGGGATGACCGGGGAGCTGTTTTTT.

This clone was picked up a small number of times. In DNA form, the CDR3 reads TGTGCCAGCAGCTTATTACCCCAGTTGAACACTGAAGCTTTCTTT. Residues: CASSLLPQLNTEAFF. This chain connects TRBV7-2 to TRBJ1-1; no definite D call. Germline loops: CDR1 SGHTA, CDR2 FQGNSA. Trimming took 2 bases from V and 0 from J, leaving 10 bases between them. The CDR3 extends over 15 amino acids.

This clone was seen just once. The chain links TRBV19 to TRBJ1-4; weak D call: TRBD1 (6 bases). The CDR3 totals 16 residues. V gave up 0 bases and J gave up 8 bases, with 16 bases separating them. CDR1 and CDR2 (germline): LNHDA, SQIVND (reference sequence). In DNA, the CDR3 is TGTGCCAGTAGTATAGATCTCTGGGGGCGCGGGGAAAAACTGTTTTTT. Translation: CASSIDLWGRGEKLFF.

This clone was counted a single time. The gene calls are TRBV28 and TRBJ2-3, with TRBD2 matching 11 bases. The ends lost 6 bases at V and 3 bases at J; junction bases unmatched: 17. Germline V gene data show CDR1 as MDHEN and CDR2 as SYDVKM. The CDR3 loop spans 19 amino acids. CDR3 protein: CASRTKLGTSGPGTDTQYF. CDR3 DNA: TGTGCCAGCAGGACGAAACTGGGGACTAGCGGCCCAGGGACAGATACGCAGTATTTT.

For this clone: At the DNA level, this CDR3 is encoded by other sequences in the same sample as well. This chain connects TRBV7-9 to TRBJ2-7; D perhaps matches TRBD2 (6 bases). The CDR3 length is 14 residues. V lost 5 bases to trimming and J lost 2 bases, with 13 bases between them. The germline V gene has CDR1 SEHNR and CDR2 FQNEAQ (reference sequence). The CDR3 is CASSPGLPAYEQYF. The CDR3 DNA sequence: TGTGCCAGCAGCCCCGGACTACCAGCCTACGAGCAGTACTTC.

The chain joins TRBV4-1 to TRBJ2-5; D is uncertain. Germline loops: CDR1 MGHRA, CDR2 YSYEKL. The V and J ends lost 1 base and 3 bases respectively, with 6 bases between them. The CDR3 length is 13 residues. The CDR3 here is CASSQVSEETQYF. The CDR3 nucleotides read TGCGCCAGCAGCCAAGTCAGCGAAGAGACCCAGTACTTC.

This clone was seen just once. This CDR3 is CASSTTGKGYTF. CDR3 DNA sequence: TGTGCCAGTAGTACGACAGGGAAGGGCTACACCTTC. J is TRBJ1-2 and V is TRBV19, with 7 bases matching TRBD1. The CDR3 covers 12 residues. Germline-derived CDR1 and CDR2 are LNHDA and SQIVND (reference sequence). The V and J ends lost 4 bases and 8 bases, in that order; junction bases with no gene match: 4.

The chain joins TRBV4-3 to TRBJ2-1, with 7 bases lining up with TRBD2. V lost 3 bases to trimming and J lost 0 bases; unmatched junction nucleotides: 8. In germline, CDR1 is LGHNA, CDR2 YSLEER. There are 17 residues in the CDR3. The chain's CDR3 is CASSQATSARSYNEQFF. DNA of the CDR3: TGCGCCAGCAGCCAGGCTACTAGCGCCCGCTCCTACAATGAGCAGTTCTTC.

The chain carries TRBV9 and TRBJ2-3; D remains ambiguous. This CDR3 has 15 amino acids. Germline CDR1 reads SGDLS; CDR2 reads YYNGEE. V lost 4 bases and J 2 bases, leaving 14 bases between the germline ends. CDR3 in amino acids: CASSPSSSYTDTQYF. In nucleotides, the CDR3 is TGTGCCAGCAGCCCATCCTCGAGCTACACAGATACGCAGTATTTT.